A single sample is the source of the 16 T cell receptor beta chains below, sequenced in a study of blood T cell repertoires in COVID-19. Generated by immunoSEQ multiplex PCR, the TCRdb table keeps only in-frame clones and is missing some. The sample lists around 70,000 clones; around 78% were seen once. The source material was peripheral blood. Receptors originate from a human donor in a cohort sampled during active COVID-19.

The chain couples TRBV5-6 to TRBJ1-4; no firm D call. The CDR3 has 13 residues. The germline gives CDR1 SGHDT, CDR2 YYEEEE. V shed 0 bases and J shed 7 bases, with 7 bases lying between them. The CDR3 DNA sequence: TGTGCCAGCAGCTTGGTGGCAGGTGAAAAACTGTTTTTT. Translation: CASSLVAGEKLFF.

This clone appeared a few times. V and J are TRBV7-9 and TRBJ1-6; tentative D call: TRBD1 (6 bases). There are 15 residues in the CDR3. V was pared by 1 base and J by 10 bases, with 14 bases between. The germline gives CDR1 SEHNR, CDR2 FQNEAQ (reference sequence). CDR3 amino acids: CASSLGRQGNSPLHF. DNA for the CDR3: TGTGCCAGCAGCTTAGGGCGGCAGGGGAACTCACCCCTCCACTTT.

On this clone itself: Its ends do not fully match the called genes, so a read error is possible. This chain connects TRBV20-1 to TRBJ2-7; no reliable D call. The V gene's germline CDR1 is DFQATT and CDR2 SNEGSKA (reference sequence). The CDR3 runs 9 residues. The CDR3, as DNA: TGCAGTGCTAGACGGAGATTCCACTTC. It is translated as CSARRRFHF.

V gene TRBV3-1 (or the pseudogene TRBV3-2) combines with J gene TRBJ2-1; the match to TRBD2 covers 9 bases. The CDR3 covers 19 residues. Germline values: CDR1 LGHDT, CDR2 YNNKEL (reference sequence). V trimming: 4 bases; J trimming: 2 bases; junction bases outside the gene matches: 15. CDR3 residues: CASSPRVLEGLATYNEQFF. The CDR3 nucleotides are TGTGCCAGCAGCCCGAGGGTACTGGAAGGACTAGCGACCTACAATGAGCAGTTCTTC.

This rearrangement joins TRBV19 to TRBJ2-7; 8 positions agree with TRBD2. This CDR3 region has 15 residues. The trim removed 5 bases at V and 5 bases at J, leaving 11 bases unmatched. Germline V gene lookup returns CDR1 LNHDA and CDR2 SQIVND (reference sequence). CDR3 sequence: CASSLTSVDPNEQYF. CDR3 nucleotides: TGTGCCAGTAGTCTGACTAGCGTAGATCCGAACGAGCAGTACTTC.

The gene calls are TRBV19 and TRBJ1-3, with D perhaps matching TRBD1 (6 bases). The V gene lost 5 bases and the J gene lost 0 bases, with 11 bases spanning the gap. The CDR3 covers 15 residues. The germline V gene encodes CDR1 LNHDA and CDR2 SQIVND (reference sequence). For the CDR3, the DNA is TGTGCCAGTAGTTCAGGGGAGAGCTCTGGAAACACCATATATTTT. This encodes CASSSGESSGNTIYF.

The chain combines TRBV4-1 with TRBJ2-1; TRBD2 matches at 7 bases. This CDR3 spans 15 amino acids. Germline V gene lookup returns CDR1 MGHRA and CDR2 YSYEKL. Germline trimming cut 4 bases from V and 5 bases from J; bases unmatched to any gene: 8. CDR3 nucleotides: TGCGCCAGCAGCCGTGGACTAGGTTGGAACAATGAGCAGTTCTTC. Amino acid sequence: CASSRGLGWNNEQFF.

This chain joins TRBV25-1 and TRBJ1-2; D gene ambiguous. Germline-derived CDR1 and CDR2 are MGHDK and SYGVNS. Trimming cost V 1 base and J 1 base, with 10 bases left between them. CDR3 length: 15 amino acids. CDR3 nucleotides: TGTGCCAGCAGTGAATGGAGTACGGATAACTATGGCTACACCTTC. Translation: CASSEWSTDNYGYTF.

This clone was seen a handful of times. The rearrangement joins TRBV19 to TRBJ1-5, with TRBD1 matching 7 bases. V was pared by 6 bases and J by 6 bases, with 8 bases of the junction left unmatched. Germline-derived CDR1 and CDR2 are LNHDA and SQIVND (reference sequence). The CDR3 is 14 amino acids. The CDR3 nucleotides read TGTGCCAGTAGCTCCGGACAGGTGGGTCAGCCCCAGCATTTT. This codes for CASSSGQVGQPQHF.

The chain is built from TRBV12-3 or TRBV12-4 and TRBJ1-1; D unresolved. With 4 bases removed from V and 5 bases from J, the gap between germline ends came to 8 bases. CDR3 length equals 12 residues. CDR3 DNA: TGTGCCAGCAGTTACTTAGAGACTGAAGCTTTCTTT. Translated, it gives CASSYLETEAFF.

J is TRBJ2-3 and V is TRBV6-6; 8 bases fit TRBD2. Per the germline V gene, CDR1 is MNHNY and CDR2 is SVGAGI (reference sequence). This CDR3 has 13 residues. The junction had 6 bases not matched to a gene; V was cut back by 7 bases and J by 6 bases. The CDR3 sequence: CASTGTRVDTQYF. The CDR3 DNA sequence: TGTGCCAGCACCGGGACTAGGGTGGATACGCAGTATTTT.

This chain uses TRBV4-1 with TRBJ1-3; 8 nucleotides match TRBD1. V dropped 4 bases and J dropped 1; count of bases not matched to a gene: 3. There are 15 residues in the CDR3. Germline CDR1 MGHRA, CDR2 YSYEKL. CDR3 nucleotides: TGCGCCAGCAGCCGAGACAGGGGATCTGGAAACACCATATATTTT. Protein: CASSRDRGSGNTIYF.

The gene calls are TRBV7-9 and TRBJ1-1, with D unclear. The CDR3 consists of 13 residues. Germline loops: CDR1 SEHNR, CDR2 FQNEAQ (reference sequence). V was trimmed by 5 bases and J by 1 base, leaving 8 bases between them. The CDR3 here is CASSGQENTEAFF. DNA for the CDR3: TGTGCCAGCAGCGGCCAAGAGAACACTGAAGCTTTCTTT.

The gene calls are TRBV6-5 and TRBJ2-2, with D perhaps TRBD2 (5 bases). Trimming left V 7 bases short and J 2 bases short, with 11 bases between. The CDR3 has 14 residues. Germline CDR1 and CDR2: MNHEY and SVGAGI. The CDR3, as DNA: TGTGCCAGCAAGTCTAGCCGAAACACCGGGGAGCTGTTTTTT. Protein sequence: CASKSSRNTGELFF.

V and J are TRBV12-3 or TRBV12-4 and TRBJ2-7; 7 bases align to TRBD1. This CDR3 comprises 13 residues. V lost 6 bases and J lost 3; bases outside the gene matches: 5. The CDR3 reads CASRLGGRYEQYF. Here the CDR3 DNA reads TGTGCCAGCAGGCTAGGGGGCCGCTACGAGCAGTACTTC.

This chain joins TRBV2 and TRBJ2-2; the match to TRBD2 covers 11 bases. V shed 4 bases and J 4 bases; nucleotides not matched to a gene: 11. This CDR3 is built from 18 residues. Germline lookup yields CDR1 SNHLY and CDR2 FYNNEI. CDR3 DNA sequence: TGTGCCAGCAGTGTAGTGGCTAGCGGGAGGAGGGGCACCGGGGAGCTGTTTTTT. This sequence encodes CASSVVASGRRGTGELFF.